This is a list of T cell receptor beta chains from one sample in a study of immune evolution from preneoplasia to lung adenocarcinoma. Assay: immunoSEQ multiplex PCR; the TCRdb copy retains only in-frame clones and omits some. The sample lists 37,000 or so clones; about 74% were seen once. Sequencing was done on a sample of FFPE invasive lung adenocarcinoma tissue. The receptors were sampled from a person aged 55-75 years with lung adenocarcinoma. Each CDR3 is given without its conserved first and last residue. A D gene is named only where the DNA matches it firmly.

J | D | V | CDR3
TRBJ2-7 | . | TRBV7-6 | ASSIGNQNYEQY
TRBJ2-3 | . | TRBV29-1 | SVEGLSSTDTQY
TRBJ1-4 | . | TRBV5-1 | ASRGDVGTNEKLF
TRBJ2-7 | . | TRBV7-2 | ASSLQDTYEQY
TRBJ1-2 | . | TRBV18 | ASSIQGSRGYT
TRBJ2-1 | . | TRBV7-2 | ASSISGGGEQF
TRBJ1-1 | TRBD1 | TRBV7-2 | ASSPGQGRLAF
TRBJ2-7 | . | TRBV29-1 | SVVPDTFLGEQY
TRBJ2-1 | . | TRBV11-2 | ASSPLGNGNEQF
TRBJ1-5 | . | TRBV6-1 | ASRQGPFPGQPQH
TRBJ2-7 | . | TRBV10-2 | ASRRGVYEQY
TRBJ2-4 | . | TRBV20-1 | SARLSNIQY
TRBJ1-5 | . | TRBV28 | ASSPGRRGSNQPQH
TRBJ2-1 | . | TRBV7-8 | ASSSQLGDNEQF
TRBJ2-6 | TRBD1 | TRBV7-2 | ASSPDRGRIRLGANVLT
TRBJ1-1 | . | TRBV20-1 | SARDNEAF
TRBJ1-6 | TRBD1 | TRBV30 | ACRTGGNMSPLH
TRBJ2-2 | . | TRBV15 | ATSRDRTGELF
TRBJ1-5 | . | TRBV10-3 | AISVQGEQPQH
TRBJ1-3 | . | TRBV5-6 | ASSLDVRGNTIY
TRBJ2-1 | . | TRBV19 | ASSSRSGEYNEQF
TRBJ2-6 | . | TRBV28 | ASSNEISGANVLT
TRBJ2-2 | . | TRBV27 | ASSLVGTANTGELF
TRBJ2-3 | . | TRBV11-2 | ASSLVGTTDTQY
TRBJ2-1 | . | TRBV11-2 | ASSLSQGKGEQF
TRBJ2-5 | TRBD2 | TRBV9 | ASSVAAGGQETQY
TRBJ2-2 | . | TRBV11-3 | ASSSWGTQNTGELF
TRBJ1-2 | . | TRBV19 | ASSGAAYGYT
TRBJ1-4 | . | TRBV7-9 | ASSGSWWEKLF
TRBJ2-2 | . | TRBV9 | ASSVFSGELF
TRBJ2-3 | . | TRBV20-1 | SAVGSDTQY
TRBJ1-1 | . | TRBV2 | ASSVQREYTEAF
TRBJ2-4 | TRBD2 | TRBV6-1 | AGSEAGVDIQY
TRBJ2-3 | TRBD2 | TRBV12-5 | ASGLGSSGLRSDTQY
TRBJ2-7 | . | TRBV9 | ASSPQWRVGLEQY
TRBJ1-1 | . | TRBV7-2 | ASSLNVYAEAF
TRBJ1-2 | TRBD1 | TRBV5-6 | ASSLGEGDSLPTNYGYT
TRBJ2-1 | . | TRBV29-1 | SVGGNGQF
TRBJ2-1 | TRBD2 | TRBV5-1 | ASSILAGEVSYNEQF
TRBJ2-1 | . | TRBV2 | ASSVKNEQF
TRBJ2-1 | TRBD2 | TRBV6-6 | ATGAGTTGDEQF
TRBJ2-7 | . | TRBV6-6 | ASSYDRYEQY
TRBJ2-2 | . | TRBV5-1 | ASSLPPNTGELF
TRBJ2-1 | . | TRBV5-1 | ASRPAGTPSYNEQF
TRBJ1-5 | . | TRBV30 | AWSLISGLNQPQH
TRBJ1-1 | . | TRBV4-1 | ASSQVVGTEAF
TRBJ1-1 | . | TRBV7-3 | ASSLSQGRDTEAF
TRBJ2-1 | . | TRBV7-9 | ASSPQGGELMDEQF
TRBJ2-5 | TRBD2 | TRBV5-4 | ASSGRLAGQETQY
TRBJ2-2 | TRBD1 | TRBV19 | ASRKGASSTGELF
TRBJ1-5 | . | TRBV18 | ASSPGAGNQPQH
TRBJ2-2 | . | TRBV29-1 | SVVKTGELF
TRBJ2-2 | TRBD1 | TRBV19 | ASSGTGVAGELF
TRBJ2-1 | . | TRBV5-6 | ASSLRRSSYNEQF
TRBJ1-5 | TRBD1 | TRBV6-4 | ASSDWETGAFDWQPQH
TRBJ1-5 | TRBD1 | TRBV28 | ASSLGGTGGHQPQH
TRBJ1-2 | . | TRBV12-5 | ASGTQTDYGYT
TRBJ2-1 | TRBD2 | TRBV29-1 | SVAQVAGGSYNEQF